This passage covers 27 T cell receptor beta chains from one sample sequenced in a study of cytomegalovirus exposure and HLA in healthy donors. Amplification used 60 Vbeta primers and 13 Jbeta primers. TCRdb's copy holds only in-frame clones and misses some; the assay was immunoSEQ multiplex PCR. The sample spans 130,000 or so clones; the ten largest clones claim roughly 1.6%. Input material: PBMCs. These TCRs come from a woman aged 40 to 50 in good health and CMV-seronegative.

This sequence joins TRBV5-1 and TRBJ2-5; TRBD1 matches 7 bases. Germline V gene lookup returns CDR1 SGHRS and CDR2 YFSETQ. The CDR3 length is 14 residues. V gave up 2 bases and J gave up 3 bases; unmatched junction bases: 4. CDR3 protein: CASSFSDRKETQYF. The CDR3 DNA is TGCGCCAGCAGCTTCTCGGACAGGAAAGAGACCCAGTACTTC.

V usage is TRBV29-1 and J usage is TRBJ1-4; 10 bases fit TRBD1. Unmatched junction bases numbered 7, after V lost 4 bases and J lost 8 bases. CDR3 size: 14 residues. The V gene's germline CDR1 is SQVTM and CDR2 ANQGSEA. In DNA form, the CDR3 reads TGCAGCGTTGCAACCGGGACAGGGGTCGAAAAACTGTTTTTT. Translated, it gives CSVATGTGVEKLFF.

This chain uses TRBV12-5 with TRBJ1-1, with 8 nucleotides matching TRBD1. The CDR3 has 15 residues. The germline V gene has CDR1 LGHNT and CDR2 FRNRAP. The junction had 8 bases not matched to a gene; V was cut back by 5 bases and J by 3 bases. In DNA, the CDR3 is TGTGCTAGTGGTAACCAGGGGGCGCAGGACACTGAAGCTTTCTTT. This codes for CASGNQGAQDTEAFF. The full variable domain, rest sourced from reference TRBV12-5 and TRBJ1-1, is DARVTQTPRHKVTEMGQEVTMRCQPILGHNTVFWYRQTMMQGLELLAYFRNRAPLDDSGMPKDRFSAEMPDATLATLKIQPSEPRDSAVYFCASGNQGAQDTEAFFGQGTRLTVV.

The gene calls are TRBV7-2 and TRBJ2-7, with D perhaps matching TRBD1 (6 bases). This CDR3 is built from 14 residues. V was shortened by 8 bases and J by 5 bases, with 19 bases between the two germline ends. The V gene's germline CDR1 is SGHTA and CDR2 FQGNSA. CDR3 amino acids: CASRSRGFVHEQYF. DNA of the CDR3: TGTGCCAGCCGTAGTAGGGGGTTCGTACACGAGCAGTACTTC. Drawing the rest from reference TRBV7-2 and TRBJ2-7, the complete variable domain is GAGVSQSPSNKVTEKGKDVELRCDPISGHTALYWYRQSLGQGLEFLIYFQGNSAPDKSGLPSDRFSAERTGGSVSTLTIQRTQQEDSAVYLCASRSRGFVHEQYFGPGTRLTVT.

This chain connects TRBV18 to TRBJ2-7; 12 positions match TRBD1. Germline CDR1 and CDR2: KGHSH and LQKENI. CDR3 length equals 15 residues. Trimming took 4 bases from V and 5 from J; bases not matched to a gene: 6. CDR3 sequence reads: CASSLQGQGADEQYF. For the CDR3, the DNA is TGTGCCAGCTCACTCCAGGGACAGGGGGCCGACGAGCAGTACTTC.

J is TRBJ1-2 and V is TRBV5-1; tentative D call: TRBD1 (5 bases). Trimming took off 0 bases at V and 6 bases at J, with 15 bases between the two ends. CDR3 length equals 15 residues. CDR1 is SGHRS and CDR2 is YFSETQ in the germline V gene. CDR3 in DNA: TGCGCCAGCAGCTTGGAAGTTGGAGGGGCCGATGGCTACACCTTC. Amino acid sequence: CASSLEVGGADGYTF. The whole variable domain, remainder taken from reference TRBV5-1 and TRBJ1-2, is KAGVTQTPRYLIKTRGQQVTLSCSPISGHRSVSWYQQTPGQGLQFLFEYFSETQRNKGNFPGRFSGRQFSNSRSEMNVSTLELGDSALYLCASSLEVGGADGYTFGSGTRLTVV.

The chain combines TRBV19 with TRBJ1-5, with TRBD1 as a possible D gene (6 bases). Germline CDR1 and CDR2: LNHDA and SQIVND (reference sequence). This CDR3 has 14 residues. The V and J ends lost 4 bases and 5 bases respectively, with 12 bases between them. The CDR3, as DNA: TGTGCCAGTAGTACTCCAGGGGCGGATCAGCCCCAGCATTTT. This sequence encodes CASSTPGADQPQHF.

The V call is TRBV4-1, the J call TRBJ1-1; the D gene is possibly TRBD1 (5 bases). The CDR3 sequence is 15 residues long. Germline assignment: CDR1 MGHRA and CDR2 YSYEKL. V lost 6 bases, J lost 1 base, and 15 bases lay in between. CDR3 nucleotide sequence: TGCGCCAGCAGGCAAAGTTCAACAGGGAACACTGAAGCTTTCTTT. Its protein is CASRQSSTGNTEAFF.

CDR3 loop: CASSHGQGYQGVHF. Written as DNA, the CDR3 is TGTGCCAGCAGCCATGGACAGGGCTATCAAGGGGTCCACTTT. The chain joins TRBV11-1 to TRBJ1-6; 8 nucleotides match TRBD1. The junction had 14 bases not matched to a gene; V was cut back by 5 bases and J by 17 bases. Germline V gives CDR1 SGHAT, CDR2 FQDESV (reference sequence). This CDR3 is 14 amino acids long.

This rearrangement joins TRBV6-1 to TRBJ1-4; TRBD1 is a possible D gene (6 bases). Deletions cut 4 bases from V and 7 bases from J, with 13 bases between. The CDR3 is made up of 14 amino acids. Germline V gene data show CDR1 as MNHNS and CDR2 as SASEGT. The CDR3 DNA follows: TGTGCCAGCAGTGGAAACAGGGCAGGTGAAAAACTGTTTTTT. This sequence encodes CASSGNRAGEKLFF.

V is TRBV5-1 and J is TRBJ1-4; 10 nucleotides align to TRBD1. The V segment lost 1 base and the J segment 5 bases; nucleotides outside the gene matches: 5. The length of the CDR3 is 16 residues. CDR1 and CDR2 from the germline V gene are SGHRS and YFSETQ. CDR3 region: CASSLWSGQGNEKLFF. CDR3 sequence (DNA): TGCGCCAGCAGCTTGTGGTCGGGACAGGGGAATGAAAAACTGTTTTTT.

The chain carries TRBV9 and TRBJ2-6; no definite D call. There are 13 residues in the CDR3. V was shortened by 3 bases and J by 5 bases, with 6 bases between the two germline ends. Looked up from germline, CDR1 is SGDLS and CDR2 is YYNGEE. CDR3 sequence reads: CASSASWANVLTF. The CDR3 bases are TGTGCCAGCAGCGCTTCCTGGGCCAACGTCCTGACTTTC.

V gene TRBV4-3 combines with J gene TRBJ2-1; 14 bases line up with TRBD2. V dropped 0 bases and J dropped 9; count of bases not matched to a gene: 7. The CDR3 covers 17 residues. In germline, CDR1 is LGHNA, CDR2 YSLEER. The CDR3 region has the DNA TGCGCCAGCAGCCAAGACTCGGGGACTAGCGGGGGTCGTGAGCAGTTCTTC. Translation: CASSQDSGTSGGREQFF.

The rearrangement uses TRBV5-1 and TRBJ2-3, with 7 bases fitting TRBD1. The CDR3 runs to 15 residues. The germline V gene has CDR1 SGHRS and CDR2 YFSETQ. V was clipped by 2 bases and J by 3 bases; unmatched bases: 6. In nucleotides, the CDR3 is TGCGCCAGCAGCTTCGGACAGGTTTTAACAGATACGCAGTATTTT. This codes for CASSFGQVLTDTQYF.

The V and J genes are TRBV5-1 and TRBJ2-5; TRBD1 matches 8 bases. CDR1 and CDR2 (germline): SGHRS, YFSETQ. This CDR3 has 16 residues. V lost 4 bases, J lost 4 bases, and 12 bases stayed unmatched. The CDR3 reads CASSPAWTGTGETQYF. Here the CDR3 DNA reads TGCGCCAGCAGCCCAGCCTGGACAGGGACGGGAGAGACCCAGTACTTC.

The chain uses TRBV21-1 and TRBJ2-7; TRBD1, the table's D call, lacks a check against the DNA. TRBV21-1 is marked as a pseudogene. CDR3 length equals 20 residues. The CDR3 DNA follows: TGTGCCAGCAGCAAAGGCCCCCCCTTCTTGACAGGGGGAGAGGCCTACGAGCAGTACTTC. This sequence encodes CASSKGPPFLTGGEAYEQYF.

The V and J genes are TRBV19 and TRBJ2-6, with TRBD1 identical over 7 bases. The CDR3 has 13 amino acids. The J segment lost 11 bases and the V segment lost 2 bases, leaving 3 bases of the junction unmatched. In germline, CDR1 is LNHDA, CDR2 SQIVND (reference sequence). CDR3 protein: CASSIPTGDVLTF. Written as DNA, the CDR3 is TGTGCCAGTAGTATACCCACAGGGGACGTCCTGACTTTC.

The chain uses TRBV6-5 and TRBJ1-6, with D possibly being TRBD1 (6 bases). V was trimmed by 8 bases and J by 4 bases, leaving 12 bases between them. CDR1 MNHEY and CDR2 SVGAGI come from the germline V gene. This CDR3 spans 14 amino acids. CDR3 DNA: TGTGCCAGCCGAGGGGGGGGTTATAATTCACCCCTCCACTTT. This codes for CASRGGGYNSPLHF.

The genes are TRBV7-2 and TRBJ1-1, with TRBD1 identical over 10 bases. V shed 5 bases, J shed 2 bases, and the junction held 5 bases outside the gene matches. Germline CDR1 SGHTA, CDR2 FQGNSA. The CDR3 consists of 15 residues. CDR3 in DNA: TGTGCCAGCAGCACGACAGGGGGCGCAAACACTGAAGCTTTCTTT. Translation gives CASSTTGGANTEAFF.

This chain joins TRBV9 and TRBJ1-1; no clear D gene. Trimming removed 2 bases from V and 0 bases from J, with 8 bases in between. Germline assignment: CDR1 SGDLS and CDR2 YYNGEE. The CDR3 has 14 amino acids. The CDR3 region has the DNA TGTGCCAGCAGCGTGGCCCAGGTGAACACTGAAGCTTTCTTT. Translation: CASSVAQVNTEAFF.

V usage is TRBV19 and J usage is TRBJ1-1; TRBD1 might be the D (5 bases). The CDR3 spans 12 residues. The germline V gene has CDR1 LNHDA and CDR2 SQIVND (reference sequence). Trimming removed 4 bases from V and 7 bases from J, with 10 bases in between. CDR3 region: CASSRGRREAFF. CDR3 in DNA: TGTGCCAGTAGTAGGGGCCGTCGTGAAGCTTTCTTT.

The chain carries TRBV7-2 and TRBJ2-5; 11 nucleotides line up with TRBD1. With 5 bases clipped from V and 5 bases from J, the junction kept 10 bases outside the gene matches. CDR3 length: 16 residues. Per germline, CDR1 SGHTA and CDR2 FQGNSA. The CDR3 loop is CASSPGTGGLVETQYF. CDR3 coding DNA: TGTGCCAGCAGCCCAGGGACAGGGGGATTAGTGGAGACCCAGTACTTC.

The chain employs TRBV5-6 and TRBJ2-5; D gene uncertain. The J call could be wrong; TRBJ2-7 is a better fit for the DNA end. Germline-derived CDR1 and CDR2 are SGHDT and YYEEEE. This CDR3 contains 12 residues. The CDR3 protein is CASSLRAYEQYF. The CDR3 DNA follows: TGTGCCAGCAGCTTGAGAGCATACGAGCAGTACTTC.

The chain has TRBV7-9 and TRBJ2-5; weak D call: TRBD2 (6 bases). Deletions cut 0 bases from V and 5 bases from J, with 10 bases between. Germline values: CDR1 SEHNR, CDR2 FQNEAQ (reference sequence). The CDR3 sequence is 14 residues long. The CDR3 loop is CASSLAGGEETQYF. CDR3 DNA sequence: TGTGCCAGCAGCTTAGCGGGGGGAGAGGAGACCCAGTACTTC.

This rearrangement joins TRBV5-6 to TRBJ2-2; 7 nucleotides line up with TRBD2. The length of the CDR3 is 15 residues. The germline CDR1 and CDR2 sequences are SGHDT and YYEEEE. J was trimmed by 0 bases and V by 4 bases; bases with no gene match: 3. Here the CDR3 reads CASSGTTSNTGELFF. The CDR3, as DNA: TGTGCCAGCAGCGGGACTACATCGAACACCGGGGAGCTGTTTTTT.

The chain is built from TRBV7-2 and TRBJ2-5; a weak D match, TRBD2 (6 bases). This CDR3 has 13 amino acids. V shed 5 bases and J shed 6 bases, with 13 bases lying between them. CDR1 is SGHTA and CDR2 is FQGNSA in the germline V gene. In DNA, the CDR3 is TGTGCCAGCAGCCCCCGGAGGGAACAGACCCAGTACTTC. It translates to CASSPRREQTQYF.

The chain combines TRBV6-5 with TRBJ1-1; TRBD1 might be the D (6 bases). The CDR3 totals 13 residues. CDR1 and CDR2 (germline): MNHEY, SVGAGI. V was clipped by 5 bases and J by 10 bases, with 17 bases between them. The CDR3 sequence is CASSMGAARPAFF. The CDR3 region has the DNA TGTGCCAGCAGTATGGGGGCCGCCAGACCAGCTTTCTTT.